One and the same sample provided the 15 T cell receptor beta chains below, sequenced in a study of blood T cell repertoires in COVID-19. The assay was immunoSEQ multiplex PCR, and TCRdb's table has in-frame clones only and misses some. The sample carries 100,000 or so clones, over 80% recorded once. The specimen sequenced was peripheral blood. These receptors all come from a woman in her sixties or seventies with active COVID-19.

V usage is TRBV6-2 or TRBV6-3 and J usage is TRBJ2-7; 8 nucleotides match TRBD1. This CDR3 is 15 amino acids long. From germline, CDR1 is MNHEY and CDR2 SVGEGT. V lost 0 bases and J lost 2; bases outside the gene matches: 3. The CDR3 DNA is TGTGCCAGCAGTTACTCCCCGGACAGGGCCTACGAGCAGTACTTC. It specifies CASSYSPDRAYEQYF.

The chain uses TRBV19 and TRBJ2-3; possible D gene TRBD1, 6 bases. Trimming removed 10 bases from V and 6 bases from J, with 20 bases in between. Germline V gene lookup returns CDR1 LNHDA and CDR2 SQIVND (reference sequence). This CDR3 comprises 14 residues. Here the CDR3 DNA reads TGTGCCACCTCCATACAGGTGGGGGCGGATACGCAGTATTTT. Its protein product is CATSIQVGADTQYF.

The CDR3 DNA reads TGTGCCAGCAGTTACTACAGGAGCGGGATCTACGAGCAGTACTTC. This encodes CASSYYRSGIYEQYF. This chain links TRBV6-2 or TRBV6-3 with TRBJ2-7, with TRBD2 matching over 7 bases. Unmatched junction bases numbered 6, after V lost 1 base and J lost 3 bases. Germline values: CDR1 MNHEY, CDR2 SVGEGT. CDR3 length equals 15 residues.

This chain links TRBV5-5 with TRBJ2-5; the match to TRBD2 covers 7 bases. The trim removed 6 bases at V and 5 bases at J, leaving 7 bases unmatched. CDR3 size: 13 residues. Germline V gene data show CDR1 as SGHKS and CDR2 as YYEKEE (reference sequence). The CDR3 region has the DNA TGTGCCAGCATCGAGGGAGGGACGGAGACCCAGTACTTC. Translated, it gives CASIEGGTETQYF.

The rearrangement links TRBV29-1 to TRBJ2-1; 7 bases agree with TRBD1. The CDR3 length is 13 residues. Germline CDR1 is SQVTM and CDR2 is ANQGSEA. J gave up 5 bases and V 7 bases, and 8 bases lay outside the gene matches. This CDR3 is CSATDRANNEQFF. CDR3 bases: TGCAGCGCCACTGACAGGGCCAACAATGAGCAGTTCTTC.

The V and J genes are TRBV19 and TRBJ2-1; a weak D match, TRBD2 (5 bases). CDR1 is LNHDA and CDR2 is SQIVND in the germline V gene (reference sequence). Trimming cost V 3 bases and J 0 bases, with 15 bases left between them. The CDR3 runs 17 residues. CDR3 in amino acids: CASSIEGRSLSYNEQFF. As DNA, the CDR3 is TGTGCCAGTAGTATTGAGGGCAGATCGCTCTCCTACAATGAGCAGTTCTTC.

This rearrangement joins TRBV6-5 to TRBJ2-7, with 11 bases fitting TRBD1. CDR1 is MNHEY, CDR2 SVGAGI, per germline. The CDR3 is 15 amino acids. V dropped 6 bases and J dropped 3; count of bases not matched to a gene: 7. This CDR3 reads CASRQTGTGGYEQYF. DNA of the CDR3: TGTGCCAGCAGGCAAACCGGGACAGGGGGCTACGAGCAGTACTTC.

The CDR3 loop is CASSDRDSNSPLHF. CDR3 DNA: TGTGCCAGCAGCGACCGGGACAGTAATTCACCCCTCCACTTT. The gene calls are TRBV9 and TRBJ1-6, with 7 nucleotides matching TRBD1. Losses at the gene ends were 3 bases for V and 6 bases for J; bases not matched to a gene: 3. This CDR3 is 14 amino acids long. Germline lookup yields CDR1 SGDLS and CDR2 YYNGEE.

The chain couples TRBV6-5 to TRBJ1-1, with 10 bases matching TRBD1. Germline V gene sequence: CDR1 MNHEY, CDR2 SVGAGI. The J segment lost 11 bases and the V segment lost 5 bases, leaving 8 bases of the junction unmatched. CDR3 length: 13 amino acids. The CDR3 reads CASSPSGTGDAFF. Written as DNA, the CDR3 is TGTGCCAGCAGTCCCTCCGGGACAGGGGACGCTTTCTTT.

This chain joins TRBV6-5 and TRBJ1-4; 8 positions agree with TRBD1. The CDR3 has 14 amino acids. Germline values: CDR1 MNHEY, CDR2 SVGAGI. V trimming: 6 bases; J trimming: 7 bases; junction bases outside the gene matches: 7. This CDR3 reads CASRTAGQGEKLFF. The CDR3 nucleotides are TGTGCCAGCAGAACCGCAGGACAGGGTGAAAAACTGTTTTTT.

The chain has TRBV7-6 and TRBJ1-6; possible D gene TRBD1, 6 bases. The CDR3 consists of 18 residues. In germline, CDR1 is SGHVS, CDR2 FNYEAQ. V lost 0 bases to trimming and J lost 7 bases, with 19 bases between them. The CDR3 DNA reads TGTGCCAGCAGCTTAGCCCGTGGGCAGGGGACCACCAATTCACCCCTCCACTTT. As protein: CASSLARGQGTTNSPLHF. Full variable domain (outside the CDR3, taken from reference TRBV7-6 and TRBJ1-6): GAGVSQSPRYKVTKRGQDVALRCDPISGHVSLYWYRQALGQGPEFLTYFNYEAQQDKSGLPNDRFSAERPEGSISTLTIQRTEQRDSAMYRCASSLARGQGTTNSPLHFGNGTRLTVT.

The chain is built from TRBV9 and TRBJ2-2; TRBD1 is a possible D gene (6 bases). The germline V and J ends were trimmed by 3 bases and 4 bases, with 13 bases remaining between them. The CDR3 extends over 15 amino acids. Germline V gene lookup returns CDR1 SGDLS and CDR2 YYNGEE. The CDR3 reads CASSAFQGSTGELFF. The CDR3 nucleotides are TGTGCCAGCAGCGCCTTCCAGGGGAGCACCGGGGAGCTGTTTTTT.

This chain uses TRBV10-3 with TRBJ2-7; TRBD1 aligns across 7 bases. This CDR3 is built from 13 residues. V lost 4 bases and J lost 4; bases outside the gene matches: 4. CDR1 ENHRY and CDR2 SYGVKD come from the germline V gene. CDR3 sequence: CAISGAGGYEQYF. Written as DNA, the CDR3 is TGTGCCATCAGTGGGGCAGGGGGTTACGAGCAGTACTTC.

The chain links TRBV28 to TRBJ2-7, with 9 bases that match TRBD1. This CDR3 contains 14 residues. After removal of 5 bases from V and 5 bases from J, the junction contained 7 bases not matched to a gene. The germline gives CDR1 MDHEN, CDR2 SYDVKM. CDR3 nucleotide sequence: TGTGCCAGCAGTACCTCGGGACAGGGAAACGAGCAGTACTTC. As protein: CASSTSGQGNEQYF.

This clone was recorded only once. CDR3 coding DNA: TGTGCCACCAGTGATCCTCTAAACCGGGGGGACCAAGAGATTACCCAGTACTTC. It codes for CATSDPLNRGDQEITQYF. The chain carries TRBV24-1 and TRBJ2-5; 7 bases map to TRBD2. Germline V gives CDR1 KGHDR, CDR2 SFDVKD. J gave up 8 bases and V 3 bases, and 20 bases lay outside the gene matches. This CDR3 has 18 amino acids.